Listed here are 24 T cell receptor beta chains from one sample, sequenced in a study of technical replicates of blood from a few donors listed by TCRdb under 2017. Library method: the immunoSEQ multiplex PCR assay. Held by TCRdb, this immuneACCESS table contains in-frame sequences only and omits some clones. Under half of the omission traces to an unresolved V gene where checked; the cause of the rest is unknown. This sample is represented by 95,000 to 100,000 clones; approximately 96% of them were singletons. The leading ten clones occupy 0.22% of the sample. The sample taken for sequencing was T cells isolated from PBMCs. These receptor sequences come from a human donor in good health.

The rearrangement links TRBV4-1 to TRBJ2-7, with a weak D call TRBD1 (6 bases). Germline values: CDR1 MGHRA, CDR2 YSYEKL. This CDR3 contains 14 residues. V shed 1 base and J shed 7 bases, with 14 bases lying between them. CDR3 sequence: CASSQVRPGDEQYF. The CDR3 bases are TGCGCCAGCAGCCAAGTTCGGCCAGGGGATGAGCAGTACTTC.

V and J are TRBV7-6 and TRBJ2-2; TRBD2 might be the D (6 bases). This CDR3 region has 14 residues. Looked up from germline, CDR1 is SGHVS and CDR2 is FNYEAQ. V lost 5 bases to trimming and J lost 7 bases, with 14 bases between them. Here the CDR3 DNA reads TGTGCCAGCAGCACGGGGGAAGCGCTCGGGGAGCTGTTTTTT. It yields the protein CASSTGEALGELFF.

The V gene is TRBV19, the J gene TRBJ2-5; D gene ambiguous. Trimming pared 6 bases from V and 1 base from J, leaving 9 bases between. Germline CDR1 is LNHDA and CDR2 is SQIVND (reference sequence). The CDR3 contains 13 residues. CDR3: CASSGSAQETQYF. DNA of the CDR3: TGTGCCAGTAGCGGGTCAGCCCAAGAGACCCAGTACTTC. Supplemented by reference TRBV19 and TRBJ2-5, the full variable domain reads DGGITQSPKYLFRKEGQNVTLSCEQNLNHDAMYWYRQDPGQGLRLIYYSQIVNDFQKGDIAEGYSVSREKKESFPLTVTSAQKNPTAFYLCASSGSAQETQYFGPGTRLLVL.

The chain employs TRBV5-6 and TRBJ1-2; 10 nucleotides match TRBD1. CDR3 size: 13 residues. Germline values: CDR1 SGHDT, CDR2 YYEEEE. V was pared by 6 bases and J by 4 bases, with 3 bases of the junction left unmatched. The CDR3 region has the DNA TGTGCCAGCACTGGACAGGGGGGCTATGGCTACACCTTC. Its protein is CASTGQGGYGYTF.

The J gene is TRBJ2-7, the V gene TRBV2; TRBD1 matches at 12 bases. With 5 bases clipped from V and 6 bases from J, the junction kept 8 bases outside the gene matches. This CDR3 has 15 amino acids. Germline values: CDR1 SNHLY, CDR2 FYNNEI. CDR3 DNA sequence: TGTGCCAGCAGTAAAGGGACAGGGGGCTACGGCGAGCAGTACTTC. It codes for CASSKGTGGYGEQYF.

The chain carries TRBV7-9 and TRBJ2-1; the D gene is possibly TRBD1 (5 bases). This CDR3 has 17 residues. The germline CDR1 and CDR2 sequences are SEHNR and FQNEAQ (reference sequence). Trimming took off 1 base at V and 4 bases at J, with 17 bases between the two ends. CDR3 nucleotides: TGTGCCAGCAGCTTAGGACGGACAACAGCATATTACAATGAGCAGTTCTTC. Amino acid sequence: CASSLGRTTAYYNEQFF.

The chain carries TRBV9 and TRBJ2-3; D uncertain. Germline V gene sequence: CDR1 SGDLS, CDR2 YYNGEE. V was shortened by 4 bases and J by 6 bases, with 9 bases between the two germline ends. This CDR3 is built from 12 residues. CDR3: CASSSFGDTQYF. CDR3 coding DNA: TGTGCCAGCAGCAGCTTCGGGGATACGCAGTATTTT. Full variable domain (rest looked up from reference TRBV9 and TRBJ2-3): DSGVTQTPKHLITATGQRVTLRCSPRSGDLSVYWYQQSLDQGLQFLIQYYNGEERAKGNILERFSAQQFPDLHSELNLSSLELGDSALYFCASSSFGDTQYFGPGTRLTVL.

The chain employs TRBV28 and TRBJ2-4; D is unresolved. Germline assignment: CDR1 MDHEN and CDR2 SYDVKM. This CDR3 has 11 amino acids. With 6 bases removed from V and 8 bases from J, the gap between germline ends came to 8 bases. The CDR3 region is CASSHRDIQYF. CDR3 nucleotides: TGTGCCAGCAGCCACCGAGACATTCAGTACTTC.

V usage is TRBV5-1 and J usage is TRBJ1-6, with D perhaps TRBD1 (6 bases). V was trimmed by 4 bases and J by 9 bases, leaving 14 bases between them. Germline V gene data show CDR1 as SGHRS and CDR2 as YFSETQ. The CDR3 totals 14 residues. The DNA of the CDR3 is TGCGCCAGCAGCCCGGGGGGGGCCGGTTCACCCCTCCACTTT. Protein sequence: CASSPGGAGSPLHF.

The chain has TRBV2 and TRBJ1-2, with a possible D match to TRBD1 (6 bases). The germline V gene has CDR1 SNHLY and CDR2 FYNNEI. V dropped 4 bases and J dropped 5 bases, with 11 bases sitting between them. This CDR3 contains 13 residues. In DNA, the CDR3 is TGTGCCAGCAGTGGGGGGCCTGATTATGGCTACACCTTC. Protein product: CASSGGPDYGYTF.

This chain uses TRBV19 with TRBJ1-1, with 9 bases that match TRBD1. This CDR3 has 14 residues. CDR1 and CDR2 (germline): LNHDA, SQIVND (reference sequence). V lost 5 bases to trimming and J lost 7 bases; unmatched junction nucleotides: 8. The CDR3 protein is CASSPQQGAIEAFF. DNA of the CDR3: TGTGCCAGTAGTCCGCAACAGGGGGCTATTGAAGCTTTCTTT.

The CDR3 bases are TGTGCCAGCAGTTTAATCGGTGGTTACCAGCCCCAGCATTTT. It yields the protein CASSLIGGYQPQHF. The chain carries TRBV28 and TRBJ1-5; no clear D gene. Between the trimmed V and J ends, which lost 2 bases and 7 bases, there was a span of 12 bases. CDR1 is MDHEN, CDR2 SYDVKM, per germline. The CDR3 is made up of 14 amino acids.

V gene TRBV27 combines with J gene TRBJ2-1, with 7 bases fitting TRBD1. Trimming cost V 6 bases and J 5 bases; bases outside gene matches: 13. The CDR3 is 16 amino acids. Germline V gene data show CDR1 as MNHEY and CDR2 as SMNVEV (reference sequence). The CDR3 bases are TGTGCCAGCAGCCGCTTATTCCGGGACAGAAACAATGAGCAGTTCTTC. This codes for CASSRLFRDRNNEQFF.

The chain combines TRBV11-3 with TRBJ1-6, with 7 bases matching TRBD1. The germline V gene has CDR1 SGHNT and CDR2 YENEEA. V was clipped by 5 bases and J by 10 bases; unmatched bases: 11. The length of the CDR3 is 15 residues. The CDR3 loop reads CASSPRQGRESPLHF. In DNA form, the CDR3 reads TGTGCCAGCAGCCCTCGACAGGGACGAGAATCACCCCTCCACTTT. Full variable domain (missing parts from reference TRBV11-3 and TRBJ1-6): EAGVVQSPRYKIIEKKQPVAFWCNPISGHNTLYWYLQNLGQGPELLIRYENEEAVDDSQLPKDRFSAERLKGVDSTLKIQPAELGDSAVYLCASSPRQGRESPLHFGNGTRLTVT.

The chain links TRBV5-4 to TRBJ1-2; tentatively, D is TRBD1 (6 bases). This CDR3 spans 16 amino acids. From germline, CDR1 is SGHNT and CDR2 YYREEE (reference sequence). With 5 bases removed from V and 6 bases from J, the gap between germline ends came to 23 bases. CDR3 in amino acids: CASSHHVAGEGHGYTF. The DNA for the CDR3 is TGTGCCAGCAGTCACCACGTGGCAGGGGAGGGCCATGGCTACACCTTC.

This clone was detected only once. This chain connects TRBV19 to TRBJ1-1; the D is unclear. The CDR3 sequence is 13 residues long. The germline CDR1 and CDR2 sequences are LNHDA and SQIVND (reference sequence). V was shortened by 9 bases and J by 4 bases, with 15 bases between the two germline ends. The CDR3 DNA follows: TGTGCCAGCCGCATGGAGGGCGGCACTGAAGCTTTCTTT. Residues: CASRMEGGTEAFF. The variable domain in full, with the rest retrieved from reference TRBV19 and TRBJ1-1, is DGGITQSPKYLFRKEGQNVTLSCEQNLNHDAMYWYRQDPGQGLRLIYYSQIVNDFQKGDIAEGYSVSREKKESFPLTVTSAQKNPTAFYLCASRMEGGTEAFFGQGTRLTVV.

The gene calls are TRBV23-1 and TRBJ2-6; tentatively, D is TRBD2 (8 bases). TRBV23-1 has ORF status, its function being uncertain. Trimming pared 2 bases from V and 0 bases from J, leaving 20 bases between. This CDR3 is built from 20 residues. CDR3 in DNA: TGCGCCAGCAGTCAAAGTCCGGGAGGGGGCTGGGGCTCTGGGGCCAACGTCCTGACTTTC. It codes for CASSQSPGGGWGSGANVLTF.

The chain carries TRBV29-1 and TRBJ1-2; D not resolved. CDR3 length: 13 amino acids. CDR1 and CDR2 from the germline V gene are SQVTM and ANQGSEA. Trimming pared 7 bases from V and 0 bases from J, leaving 12 bases between. As DNA, the CDR3 is TGCAGCGCCCCAACCGGGTCTAACTATGGCTACACCTTC. This encodes CSAPTGSNYGYTF. Combining the CDR3 with reference TRBV29-1 and TRBJ1-2 gives the whole variable domain SAVISQKPSRDICQRGTSLTIQCQVDSQVTMMFWYRQQPGQSLTLIATANQGSEATYESGFVIDKFPISRPNLTFSTLTVSNMSPEDSSIYLCSAPTGSNYGYTFGSGTRLTVV.

This chain links TRBV7-9 with TRBJ2-1; D gene unclear. CDR3 length equals 9 residues. Germline loops: CDR1 SEHNR, CDR2 FQNEAQ (reference sequence). V lost 6 bases and J lost 9, with 3 bases in between. This CDR3 is CASSSEQFF. The CDR3 coding sequence is TGTGCCAGCAGTAGTGAGCAGTTCTTC.

The rearrangement uses TRBV9 and TRBJ2-1; 12 bases agree with TRBD2. V was pared by 0 bases and J by 6 bases, with 4 bases of the junction left unmatched. This CDR3 contains 16 residues. Germline V gene lookup returns CDR1 SGDLS and CDR2 YYNGEE. CDR3 DNA sequence: TGTGCCAGCAGCGTAGGCAGACTAGCGGGAGTCAATGAGCAGTTCTTC. This translates into CASSVGRLAGVNEQFF.

The sample holds one count of this clone. The chain has TRBV28 and TRBJ1-1; D ambiguous. CDR3 length equals 11 residues. V lost 3 bases and J 5 bases, leaving 4 bases between the germline ends. Looked up from germline, CDR1 is MDHEN and CDR2 is SYDVKM. The CDR3 nucleotides are TGTGCCAGCAGTTTGTTAACTGAAGCTTTCTTT. The encoded protein is CASSLLTEAFF. Supplemented by reference TRBV28 and TRBJ1-1, the full variable domain reads DVKVTQSSRYLVKRTGEKVFLECVQDMDHENMFWYRQDPGLGLRLIYFSYDVKMKEKGDIPEGYSVSREKKERFSLILESASTNQTSMYLCASSLLTEAFFGQGTRLTVV.

The J gene is TRBJ2-5, the V gene TRBV7-9; TRBD2 might be the D (7 bases). Trimming pared 4 bases from V and 2 bases from J, leaving 17 bases between. From germline, CDR1 is SEHNR and CDR2 FQNEAQ (reference sequence). The CDR3 contains 16 residues. The CDR3 loop is CASSWGGTPPQETQYF. In DNA, the CDR3 is TGTGCCAGCAGCTGGGGGGGGACACCACCTCAAGAGACCCAGTACTTC.

This clone was seen only once. The chain employs TRBV29-1 and TRBJ2-2; no definite D call. Germline CDR1 reads SQVTM; CDR2 reads ANQGSEA. The V and J ends lost 0 bases and 6 bases respectively, with 14 bases between them. The CDR3 contains 15 residues. Here the CDR3 DNA reads TGCAGCGTTGAAGATACGAGGATAGGCCCCGGGGAGCTGTTTTTT. The encoded protein is CSVEDTRIGPGELFF.

The rearrangement links TRBV2 to TRBJ1-6; D is unresolved. CDR1 SNHLY and CDR2 FYNNEI come from the germline V gene. V lost 6 bases, J lost 6 bases, and 15 bases lay in between. The CDR3 sequence is 15 residues long. The chain's CDR3 is CASSSDGLSNSPLHF. CDR3 DNA: TGTGCCAGCAGCTCGGACGGACTGAGTAATTCACCCCTCCACTTT.